The 17 T cell receptor beta chains listed next were all sequenced from one sample in a study of blood T cell repertoires in COVID-19. Clones were sequenced by immunoSEQ multiplex PCR, and TCRdb holds only the in-frame ones, with some missing. The sample includes 150,000 to 200,000 clones, 65% to 85% of them seen just once. Sequencing was carried out using PBMCs or T cells enriched from blood (not recorded which). The receptors originated from a woman aged 45-59 years in a cohort exposed to, infected with or recovered from COVID-19 (not recorded which).

The CDR3 DNA follows: TGTGCCAGCAGCAGGCTTCTAGCGGGAGACTTCGCCGGGGAGCTGTTTTTT. This sequence encodes CASSRLLAGDFAGELFF. The V gene is TRBV5-4, the J gene TRBJ2-2; 10 bases agree with TRBD2. Germline CDR1 and CDR2: SGHNT and YYREEE (reference sequence). V lost 4 bases and J lost 6; bases outside the gene matches: 12. The CDR3 has 17 amino acids.

The chain joins TRBV25-1 to TRBJ1-1; D call uncertain. Trimming removed 7 bases from V and 4 bases from J, with 10 bases in between. Germline CDR1 and CDR2: MGHDK and SYGVNS. This CDR3 has 12 amino acids. CDR3 DNA: TGTGCCAGCACTCCCGGGGTCACTGAAGCTTTCTTT. Encoded protein: CASTPGVTEAFF. The full variable domain, in which reference TRBV25-1 and TRBJ1-1 provide the parts outside the CDR3, is EADIYQTPRYLVIGTGKKITLECSQTMGHDKMYWYQQDPGMELHLIHYSYGVNSTEKGDLSSESTVSRIRTEHFPLTLESARPSHTSQYLCASTPGVTEAFFGQGTRLTVV.

CDR3 DNA sequence: TGTGCCAGCAGCAAAGGACTAGCGGACTACAATGAGCAGTTCTTC. Translated, it gives CASSKGLADYNEQFF. The chain recombines TRBV7-8 with TRBJ2-1; 10 bases are shared with TRBD2. Unmatched junction bases numbered 4, after V lost 5 bases and J lost 3 bases. Germline V CDR1 and CDR2: SGHVS, FQNEAQ. The CDR3 loop spans 15 amino acids.

V gene TRBV11-2 combines with J gene TRBJ2-7; D possibly corresponds to TRBD2 (5 bases). Trimming cost V 3 bases and J 3 bases, with 9 bases left between them. CDR1 is SGHAT, CDR2 FQNNGV, per germline. The CDR3 covers 13 residues. CDR3 sequence reads: CASSFGRDYEQYF. CDR3 DNA: TGTGCCAGCAGCTTCGGACGGGACTACGAGCAGTACTTC.

This clone showed up just a few times. V gene TRBV9 combines with J gene TRBJ2-1; 9 nucleotides align to TRBD1. CDR1 and CDR2 from the germline V gene are SGDLS and YYNGEE. This CDR3 is built from 15 residues. J was trimmed by 4 bases and V by 5 bases; bases with no gene match: 7. The CDR3, as DNA: TGTGCCAGCAGTGACTCGACAGGGGGGTACAATGAGCAGTTCTTC. As protein: CASSDSTGGYNEQFF. The complete variable domain, with remaining parts taken from reference TRBV9 and TRBJ2-1, reads DSGVTQTPKHLITATGQRVTLRCSPRSGDLSVYWYQQSLDQGLQFLIQYYNGEERAKGNILERFSAQQFPDLHSELNLSSLELGDSALYFCASSDSTGGYNEQFFGPGTRLTVL.

The chain recombines TRBV7-2 with TRBJ1-5, with D perhaps TRBD1 (6 bases). The V gene's germline CDR1 is SGHTA and CDR2 FQGNSA. The CDR3 length is 16 residues. The germline V and J ends were trimmed by 1 base and 7 bases, with 17 bases remaining between them. CDR3 bases: TGTGCCAGCAGCTTAGGAAGGGGGTTCGGGGGGCAGCCCCAGCATTTT. Protein product: CASSLGRGFGGQPQHF. The full variable domain, rest sourced from reference TRBV7-2 and TRBJ1-5, is GAGVSQSPSNKVTEKGKDVELRCDPISGHTALYWYRQSLGQGLEFLIYFQGNSAPDKSGLPSDRFSAERTGGSVSTLTIQRTQQEDSAVYLCASSLGRGFGGQPQHFGDGTRLSIL.

This chain uses TRBV10-3 with TRBJ2-5; D ambiguous. V was pared by 4 bases and J by 3 bases, with 6 bases between. Germline-derived CDR1 and CDR2 are ENHRY and SYGVKD. CDR3 size: 12 residues. Written as DNA, the CDR3 is TGTGCCATCAGTGGCACTAAAGAGACCCAGTACTTC. Its translation is CAISGTKETQYF.

This chain uses TRBV19 with TRBJ2-7; TRBD2 agrees at 9 bases. CDR1 is LNHDA, CDR2 SQIVND, per germline (reference sequence). V was pared by 4 bases and J by 2 bases, with 6 bases of the junction left unmatched. The CDR3 runs to 15 residues. CDR3 in amino acids: CASSTPASGTYEQYF. The CDR3 coding sequence is TGTGCCAGTAGTACCCCGGCTAGCGGGACCTACGAGCAGTACTTC. Combining the CDR3 with reference TRBV19 and TRBJ2-7 gives the whole variable domain DGGITQSPKYLFRKEGQNVTLSCEQNLNHDAMYWYRQDPGQGLRLIYYSQIVNDFQKGDIAEGYSVSREKKESFPLTVTSAQKNPTAFYLCASSTPASGTYEQYFGPGTRLTVT.

The chain recombines TRBV5-6 with TRBJ2-7; a weak D match, TRBD2 (7 bases). CDR1 SGHDT and CDR2 YYEEEE come from the germline V gene. V shed 3 bases and J shed 3 bases, with 19 bases lying between them. This CDR3 contains 16 residues. In DNA, the CDR3 is TGTGCCAGCAGCTCCGGAGGGGGGGGGCACGTCTACGAGCAGTACTTC. Residues: CASSSGGGGHVYEQYF.

The chain uses TRBV6-5 and TRBJ1-3; 7 bases are shared with TRBD1. CDR3 size: 12 residues. Germline CDR1 MNHEY, CDR2 SVGAGI. The J segment lost 2 bases and the V segment lost 9 bases, leaving 1 base of the junction unmatched. The CDR3 reads CASTGAGNTIYF. CDR3 in DNA: TGTGCCAGTACAGGGGCTGGAAACACCATATATTTT.

The V gene is TRBV3-1 (or the pseudogene TRBV3-2), the J gene TRBJ1-5, with D possibly being TRBD1 (6 bases). The V gene lost 0 bases and the J gene lost 9 bases, with 12 bases spanning the gap. The CDR3 has 14 residues. Germline-derived CDR1 and CDR2 are LGHDT and YNNKEL (reference sequence). DNA of the CDR3: TGTGCCAGCAGCCAAGAGGGGGCCGAGCGGCCCCAGCATTTT. Translating it yields CASSQEGAERPQHF.

The rearrangement joins TRBV27 to TRBJ1-1; 9 bases are a match to TRBD1. The CDR3 consists of 18 residues. V shed 6 bases and J 1 base; nucleotides not matched to a gene: 15. Looked up from germline, CDR1 is MNHEY and CDR2 is SMNVEV (reference sequence). The CDR3, as DNA: TGTGCCAGCAGCCCACCGGGGACAGGGAGGAAACCGAACACTGAAGCTTTCTTT. Translated: CASSPPGTGRKPNTEAFF.

V gene TRBV25-1 combines with J gene TRBJ2-6, with a tentative D call TRBD1 (5 bases). The CDR3 has 16 amino acids. Trimming removed 3 bases at V and 4 bases at J, with 13 bases between. Per germline, CDR1 MGHDK and CDR2 SYGVNS. Here the CDR3 DNA reads TGTGCCAGCAGTGATCGTCAGGGATCCGGGGCCAACGTCCTGACTTTC. It encodes CASSDRQGSGANVLTF.

The chain joins TRBV19 to TRBJ1-1; D ambiguous. CDR1 LNHDA and CDR2 SQIVND come from the germline V gene (reference sequence). The CDR3 runs 15 residues. The germline V and J ends were trimmed by 9 bases and 8 bases, with 25 bases remaining between them. The CDR3 protein is CASTRQRVGRQEAFF. The DNA for the CDR3 is TGTGCCAGCACACGGCAGAGGGTAGGGAGGCAGGAAGCTTTCTTT.

J is TRBJ2-2 and V is TRBV6-6, with 10 bases lining up with TRBD1. CDR1 is MNHNY and CDR2 is SVGAGI in the germline V gene (reference sequence). This CDR3 has 15 residues. The V segment lost 2 bases and the J segment 4 bases; nucleotides outside the gene matches: 1. This chain's CDR3 is CASSYRDRGTGELFF. The DNA for the CDR3 is TGTGCCAGCAGTTACCGGGACAGGGGCACCGGGGAGCTGTTTTTT.

The chain uses TRBV7-3 and TRBJ2-3; 9 nucleotides agree with TRBD2. The CDR3 sequence is 15 residues long. The germline V gene has CDR1 SGHTA and CDR2 FQGTGA. V shed 3 bases, J shed 5 bases, and the junction held 6 bases outside the gene matches. The chain's CDR3 is CASSLVAGVIDTQYF. The CDR3 nucleotides read TGTGCCAGCAGCTTGGTAGCGGGAGTAATAGATACGCAGTATTTT.

This clone was seen more than once but under ten times. The CDR3 loop is CASSRQEKYEQYF. The CDR3 DNA is TGTGCCAGCAGTAGACAGGAGAAATACGAGCAGTACTTC. V is TRBV7-9 and J is TRBJ2-7; the D gene is possibly TRBD1 (6 bases). Per germline, CDR1 SEHNR and CDR2 FQNEAQ (reference sequence). This CDR3 contains 13 residues. The V gene lost 6 bases and the J gene lost 4 bases, with 13 bases spanning the gap.